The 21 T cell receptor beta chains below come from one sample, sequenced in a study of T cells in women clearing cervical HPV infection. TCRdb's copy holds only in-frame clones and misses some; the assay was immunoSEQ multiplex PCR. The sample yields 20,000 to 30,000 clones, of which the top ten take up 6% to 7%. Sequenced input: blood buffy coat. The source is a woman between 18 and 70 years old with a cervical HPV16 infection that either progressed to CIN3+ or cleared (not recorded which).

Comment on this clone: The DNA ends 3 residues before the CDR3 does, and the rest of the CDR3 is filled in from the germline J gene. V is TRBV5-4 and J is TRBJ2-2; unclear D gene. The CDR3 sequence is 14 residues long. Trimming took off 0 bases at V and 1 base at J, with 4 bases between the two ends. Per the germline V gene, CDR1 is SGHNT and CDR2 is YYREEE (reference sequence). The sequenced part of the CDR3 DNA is TGTGCCAGCAGCTTGGACAGGAACACCGGGGAG. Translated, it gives CASSLDRNTGE. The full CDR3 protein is CASSLDRNTGELFF.

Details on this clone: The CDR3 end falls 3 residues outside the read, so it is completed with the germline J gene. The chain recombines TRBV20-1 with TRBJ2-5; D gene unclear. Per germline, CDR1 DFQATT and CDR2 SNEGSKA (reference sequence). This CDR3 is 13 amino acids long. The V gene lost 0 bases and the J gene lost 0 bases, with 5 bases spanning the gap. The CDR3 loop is CSARETYQETQYF. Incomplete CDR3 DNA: TGCAGTGCTAGAGAGACATACCAAGAGACC.

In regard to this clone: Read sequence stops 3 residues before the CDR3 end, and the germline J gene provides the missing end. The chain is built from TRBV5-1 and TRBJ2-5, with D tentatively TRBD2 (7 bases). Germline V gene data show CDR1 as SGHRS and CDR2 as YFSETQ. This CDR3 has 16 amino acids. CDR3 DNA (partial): TGCGCCAGCAGCTCAGGGGACTACCCTTCCACAGATACC. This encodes CASSSGDYPSTDT. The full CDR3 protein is CASSSGDYPSTDTQYF.

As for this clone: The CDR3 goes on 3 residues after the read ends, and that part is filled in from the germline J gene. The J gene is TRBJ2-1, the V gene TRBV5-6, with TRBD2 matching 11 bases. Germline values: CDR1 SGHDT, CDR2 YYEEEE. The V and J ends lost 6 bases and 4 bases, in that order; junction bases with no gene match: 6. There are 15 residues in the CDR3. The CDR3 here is CASTTGTSGYNEQFF. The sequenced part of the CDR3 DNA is TGTGCCAGCACCACCGGGACTAGCGGATACAATGAG.

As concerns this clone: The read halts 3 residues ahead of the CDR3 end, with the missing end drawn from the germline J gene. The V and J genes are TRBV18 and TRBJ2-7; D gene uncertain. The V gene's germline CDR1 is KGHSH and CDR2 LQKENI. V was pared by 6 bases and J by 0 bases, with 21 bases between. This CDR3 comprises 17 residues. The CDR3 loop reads CASSPRPRGPSSYEQYF. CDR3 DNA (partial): TGTGCCAGCTCCCCCCGTCCCCGCGGCCCTAGCTCCTACGAG.

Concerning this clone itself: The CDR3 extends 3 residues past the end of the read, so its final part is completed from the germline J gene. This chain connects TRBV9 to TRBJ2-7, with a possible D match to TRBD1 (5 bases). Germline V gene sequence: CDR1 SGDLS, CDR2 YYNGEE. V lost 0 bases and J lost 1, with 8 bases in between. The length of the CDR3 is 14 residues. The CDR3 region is CASSVGKGSYEQYF. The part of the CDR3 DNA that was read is TGTGCCAGCAGCGTAGGGAAGGGGTCCTACGAG. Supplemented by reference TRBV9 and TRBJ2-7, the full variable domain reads DSGVTQTPKHLITATGQRVTLRCSPRSGDLSVYWYQQSLDQGLQFLIQYYNGEERAKGNILERFSAQQFPDLHSELNLSSLELGDSALYFCASSVGKGSYEQYFGPGTRLTVT.

The CDR3 sequence is CSASKGKVDEQYF. The sequenced part of the CDR3 DNA is TGCAGTGCTAGTAAGGGGAAAGTCGACGAG. This sequence joins TRBV20-1 and TRBJ2-7, with D maybe TRBD1 (5 bases). The observed sequence ends 3 residues before the CDR3 terminus, with the missing tail filled in from the germline J gene. This CDR3 region has 13 residues. Trimming cost V 3 bases and J 5 bases, with 14 bases left between them. The germline gives CDR1 DFQATT, CDR2 SNEGSKA (reference sequence).

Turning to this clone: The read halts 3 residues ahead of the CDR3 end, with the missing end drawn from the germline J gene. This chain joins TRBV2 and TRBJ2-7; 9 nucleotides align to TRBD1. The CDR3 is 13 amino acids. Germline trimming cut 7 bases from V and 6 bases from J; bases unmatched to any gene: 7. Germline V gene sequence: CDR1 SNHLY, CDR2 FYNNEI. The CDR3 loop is CASTFRDRAEQYF. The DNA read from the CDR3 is TGTGCCAGCACTTTCCGGGACAGGGCCGAG. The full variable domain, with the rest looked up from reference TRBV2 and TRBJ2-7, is EPEVTQTPSHQVTQMGQEVILRCVPISNHLYFYWYRQILGQKVEFLVSFYNNEISEKSEIFDDQFSVERPDGSNFTLKIRSTKLEDSAMYFCASTFRDRAEQYFGPGTRLTVT.

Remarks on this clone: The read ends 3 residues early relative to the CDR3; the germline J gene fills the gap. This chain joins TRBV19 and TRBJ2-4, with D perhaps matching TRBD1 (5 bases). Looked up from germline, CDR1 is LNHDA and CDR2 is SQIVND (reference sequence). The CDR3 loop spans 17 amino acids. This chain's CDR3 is CASSNPPGRATGYGQYF. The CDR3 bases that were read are TGTGCCAGTAGTAATCCCCCTGGCAGGGCCACTGGCTATGGT.

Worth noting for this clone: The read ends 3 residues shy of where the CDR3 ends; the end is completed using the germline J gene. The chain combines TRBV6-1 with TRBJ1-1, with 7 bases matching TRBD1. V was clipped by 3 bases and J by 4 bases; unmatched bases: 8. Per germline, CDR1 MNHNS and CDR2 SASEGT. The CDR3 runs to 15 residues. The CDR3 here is CASSDGAGGSTEAFF. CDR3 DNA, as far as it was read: TGTGCCAGCAGTGACGGGGCAGGGGGAAGCACTGAA.

The CDR3 region is CASSALGGESVAFF. The CDR3 DNA, read in part, is TGTGCCAGCAGTGCCCTTGGGGGCGAGTCTGTA. The chain is built from TRBV6-1 and TRBJ1-1, with D maybe TRBD1 (6 bases). The sequenced fragment ends 3 residues before the CDR3 boundary, so the rest is inferred from the germline J gene. The CDR3 length is 14 residues. The V gene's germline CDR1 is MNHNS and CDR2 SASEGT.

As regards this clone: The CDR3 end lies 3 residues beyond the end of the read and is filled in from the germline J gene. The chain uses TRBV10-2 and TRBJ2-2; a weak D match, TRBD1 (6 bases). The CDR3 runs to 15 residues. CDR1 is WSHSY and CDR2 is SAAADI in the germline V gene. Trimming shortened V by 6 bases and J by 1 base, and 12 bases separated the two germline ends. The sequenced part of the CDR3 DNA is TGCGCCAGCAGGGGGGTCAGGGGGAACACCGGGGAG. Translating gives CASRGVRGNTGE. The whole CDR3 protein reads CASRGVRGNTGELFF.

The CDR3 bases that were read are TGTGCCAGCAGCTTAGGGGGACAGGGGACC. Protein product: CASSLGGQGT. The whole CDR3 sequence is CASSLGGQGTLHF. The V call is TRBV7-9, the J call TRBJ1-6; TRBD1 agrees at 10 bases. The CDR3 is cut off 3 residues early in the read; its end comes from the germline J gene. Germline V CDR1 and CDR2: SEHNR, FQNEAQ (reference sequence). The length of the CDR3 is 13 residues.

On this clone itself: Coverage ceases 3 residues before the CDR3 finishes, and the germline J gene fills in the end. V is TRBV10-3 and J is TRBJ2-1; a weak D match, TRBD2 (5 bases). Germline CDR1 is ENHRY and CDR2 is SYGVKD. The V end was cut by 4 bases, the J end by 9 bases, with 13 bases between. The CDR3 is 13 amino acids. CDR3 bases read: TGTGCCATCAGTGTCGACTACTTGGCTGAG. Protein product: CAISVDYLAE. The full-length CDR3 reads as CAISVDYLAEQFF.

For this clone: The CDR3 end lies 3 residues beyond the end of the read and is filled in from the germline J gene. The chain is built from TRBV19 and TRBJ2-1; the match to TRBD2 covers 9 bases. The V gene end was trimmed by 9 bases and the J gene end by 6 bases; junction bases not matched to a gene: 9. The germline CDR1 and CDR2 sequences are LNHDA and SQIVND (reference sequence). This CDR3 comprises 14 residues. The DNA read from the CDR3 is TGTGCCAGCCGGAGCGGGAGGTCCACCAATGAG. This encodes CASRSGRSTNE. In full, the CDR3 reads CASRSGRSTNEQFF.

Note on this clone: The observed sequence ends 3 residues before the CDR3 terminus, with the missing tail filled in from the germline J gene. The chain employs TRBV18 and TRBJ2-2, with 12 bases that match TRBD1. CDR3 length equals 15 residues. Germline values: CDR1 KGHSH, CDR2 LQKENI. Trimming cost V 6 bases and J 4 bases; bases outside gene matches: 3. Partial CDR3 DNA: TGTGCCAGCTCCGCGGGACAGGGGGCCACCGGGGAG. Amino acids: CASSAGQGATGE. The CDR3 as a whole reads CASSAGQGATGELFF.

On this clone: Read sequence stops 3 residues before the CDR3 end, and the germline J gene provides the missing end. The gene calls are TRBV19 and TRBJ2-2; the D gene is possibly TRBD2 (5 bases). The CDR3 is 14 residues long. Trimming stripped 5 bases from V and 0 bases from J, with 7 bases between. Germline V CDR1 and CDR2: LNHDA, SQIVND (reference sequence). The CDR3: CASSWRANTGELFF. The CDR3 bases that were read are TGTGCCAGTAGTTGGCGGGCGAACACCGGGGAG.

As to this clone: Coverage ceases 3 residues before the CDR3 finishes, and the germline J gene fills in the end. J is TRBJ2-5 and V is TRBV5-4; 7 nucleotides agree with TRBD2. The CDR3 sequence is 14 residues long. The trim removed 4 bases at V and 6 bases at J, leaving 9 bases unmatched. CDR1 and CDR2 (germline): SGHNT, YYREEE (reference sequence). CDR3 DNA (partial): TGTGCCAGCAGCCGAGCGGGACTTCAGAAGACC. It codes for CASSRAGLQKT. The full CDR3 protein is CASSRAGLQKTQYF.

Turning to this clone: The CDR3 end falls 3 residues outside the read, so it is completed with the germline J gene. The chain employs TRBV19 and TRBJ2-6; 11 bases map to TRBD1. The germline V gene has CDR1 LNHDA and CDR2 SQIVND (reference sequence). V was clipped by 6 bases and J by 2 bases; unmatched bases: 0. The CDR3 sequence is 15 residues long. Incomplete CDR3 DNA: TGTGCCAGTAGGGACAGGGGGCCTGGGGCCAACGTC. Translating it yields CASRDRGPGANV. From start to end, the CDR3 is CASRDRGPGANVLTF.

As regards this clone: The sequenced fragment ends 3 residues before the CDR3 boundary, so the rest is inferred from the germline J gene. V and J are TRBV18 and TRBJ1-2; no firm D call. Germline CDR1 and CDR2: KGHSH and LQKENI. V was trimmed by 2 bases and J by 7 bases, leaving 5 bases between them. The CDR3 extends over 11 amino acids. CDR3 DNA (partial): TGTGCCAGCTCACCATCCATTGGC. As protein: CASSPSIG. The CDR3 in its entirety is CASSPSIGYTF.

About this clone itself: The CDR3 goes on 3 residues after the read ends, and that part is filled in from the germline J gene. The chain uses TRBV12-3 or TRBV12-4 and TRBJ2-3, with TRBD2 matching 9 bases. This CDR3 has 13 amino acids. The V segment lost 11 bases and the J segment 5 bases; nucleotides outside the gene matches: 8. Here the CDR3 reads CALGLAGRDTQYF. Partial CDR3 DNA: TGTGCCCTAGGGCTAGCGGGACGAGATACG.